Following are 16 T cell receptor beta chains from one sample sequenced in a study of blood T cell repertoires in COVID-19. Some clones are missing from TCRdb's copy, which holds only in-frame ones; the method was immunoSEQ multiplex PCR. The repertoire consists of around 200,000 clones, with over 75% occurring once and the leading ten covering approximately 3%. Sample: peripheral blood. The source of these receptors is an elderly woman with active or convalescent COVID-19.

Details on this clone: The sample carries other DNA sequences with the same CDR3. The chain carries TRBV7-2 and TRBJ1-6; 7 nucleotides line up with TRBD1. V was clipped by 5 bases and J by 7 bases; unmatched bases: 5. The CDR3 consists of 14 residues. CDR1 is SGHTA, CDR2 FQGNSA, per germline. The CDR3 is CASSPRQGNSPLHF. Here the CDR3 DNA reads TGTGCCAGCAGCCCAAGACAGGGCAATTCACCCCTCCACTTT.

This clone was observed once. V and J are TRBV9 and TRBJ1-2; D is possibly TRBD1 (5 bases). CDR1 and CDR2 (germline): SGDLS, YYNGEE. V was pared by 3 bases and J by 1 base, with 19 bases between. This CDR3 has 17 amino acids. CDR3 in amino acids: CASSAGLDTTSNYGYTF. DNA for the CDR3: TGTGCCAGCAGCGCAGGGTTAGACACGACAAGTAACTATGGCTACACCTTC.

The gene calls are TRBV3-1 (or the pseudogene TRBV3-2) and TRBJ2-5, with TRBD2 identical over 7 bases. Per germline, CDR1 LGHDT and CDR2 YNNKEL (reference sequence). The ends lost 2 bases at V and 3 bases at J; junction bases unmatched: 9. The CDR3 sequence is 16 residues long. The CDR3, as DNA: TGTGCCAGCAGCCAAAATTGGGCGGCGGGGGAAGAGACCCAGTACTTC. Translation gives CASSQNWAAGEETQYF.

The chain links TRBV25-1 to TRBJ2-7, with D possibly matching TRBD1 (6 bases). The CDR3 loop spans 13 amino acids. From germline, CDR1 is MGHDK and CDR2 SYGVNS. V shed 4 bases and J shed 1 base, with 8 bases lying between them. CDR3 residues: CASSVQGSYEQYF. CDR3 sequence (DNA): TGTGCCAGCAGTGTACAGGGTTCCTACGAGCAGTACTTC.

The V gene is TRBV18, the J gene TRBJ2-5; D not certain. Germline lookup yields CDR1 KGHSH and CDR2 LQKENI. CDR3 length equals 14 residues. Trimming cost V 4 bases and J 1 base, with 10 bases left between them. The CDR3 loop is CASSLSLSQETQYF. The CDR3, as DNA: TGTGCCAGCTCACTTAGCCTGAGCCAAGAGACCCAGTACTTC.

A few counts support this clone. The rearrangement joins TRBV5-6 to TRBJ1-1; 8 bases match TRBD1. The CDR3 is 15 residues long. CDR1 and CDR2 (germline): SGHDT, YYEEEE. Trimming took 0 bases from V and 1 from J; bases not matched to a gene: 2. DNA of the CDR3: TGTGCCAGCAGCTTGGATGGACAGGGGAACACTGAAGCTTTCTTT. It translates to CASSLDGQGNTEAFF.

The rearrangement links TRBV15 to TRBJ1-4, with 7 bases matching TRBD1. The V gene end was trimmed by 0 bases and the J gene end by 8 bases; junction bases not matched to a gene: 9. The length of the CDR3 is 16 residues. Germline CDR1 LNHNV, CDR2 YYDKDF (reference sequence). In DNA form, the CDR3 reads TGTGCCACCAGCAGAGATATAGGGGGCGTAGGGGAAAAACTGTTTTTT. Translation gives CATSRDIGGVGEKLFF.

V gene TRBV5-6 combines with J gene TRBJ1-5; D is perhaps TRBD1 (6 bases). The V gene's germline CDR1 is SGHDT and CDR2 YYEEEE. Trimming took off 6 bases at V and 5 bases at J, with 18 bases between the two ends. The CDR3 has 15 amino acids. CDR3 nucleotides: TGTGCCAGCACCTACTTCAGGGGATCCCATCAGCCCCAGCATTTT. Encoded protein: CASTYFRGSHQPQHF. The full variable domain, completed using reference TRBV5-6 and TRBJ1-5, is DAGVTQSPTHLIKTRGQQVTLRCSPKSGHDTVSWYQQALGQGPQFIFQYYEEEERQRGNFPDRFSGHQFPNYSSELNVNALLLGDSALYLCASTYFRGSHQPQHFGDGTRLSIL.

The chain is built from TRBV19 and TRBJ2-2; the D gene is possibly TRBD1 (6 bases). In germline, CDR1 is LNHDA, CDR2 SQIVND (reference sequence). This CDR3 spans 16 amino acids. V dropped 6 bases and J dropped 2 bases, with 16 bases sitting between them. The CDR3 DNA follows: TGTGCCAGTAGGCAACAGGGACAAGTCAACACCGGGGAGCTGTTTTTT. Residues: CASRQQGQVNTGELFF.

The chain has TRBV6-2 or TRBV6-3 and TRBJ2-6; possible D gene TRBD1, 6 bases. V was shortened by 5 bases and J by 4 bases, with 12 bases between the two germline ends. This CDR3 is 15 amino acids long. Germline CDR1 reads MNHEY; CDR2 reads SVGEGT. CDR3 sequence reads: CASSPQGRGANVLTF. The CDR3 coding sequence is TGTGCCAGCAGTCCCCAGGGGCGAGGGGCCAACGTCCTGACTTTC.

The chain joins TRBV28 to TRBJ2-7; 12 bases match TRBD2. The V gene's germline CDR1 is MDHEN and CDR2 SYDVKM. V was clipped by 6 bases and J by 0 bases; unmatched bases: 3. This CDR3 has 15 amino acids. The CDR3 DNA is TGTGCCAGCAGAGGACTAGCGGGGCACTCCTACGAGCAGTACTTC. Protein sequence: CASRGLAGHSYEQYF.

The chain uses TRBV6-5 and TRBJ1-1; no definite D call. V lost 5 bases and J lost 4, with 11 bases in between. The CDR3 runs to 13 residues. Germline CDR1 and CDR2: MNHEY and SVGAGI. The CDR3 here is CASSLNSITEAFF. DNA for the CDR3: TGTGCCAGCAGTCTGAACAGTATCACTGAAGCTTTCTTT.

V usage is TRBV3-1 (or the pseudogene TRBV3-2) and J usage is TRBJ1-2; D not resolved. From germline, CDR1 is LGHDT and CDR2 YNNKEL (reference sequence). Trimming cost V 3 bases and J 4 bases, with 15 bases left between them. The CDR3 extends over 15 amino acids. The CDR3 sequence: CASSQDPGASYGYTF. The CDR3 nucleotides read TGTGCCAGCAGCCAGGACCCGGGAGCTTCCTATGGCTACACCTTC.

About this clone: Other DNA variants within this sample encode the same CDR3. This sequence joins TRBV6-5 and TRBJ1-1, with 8 bases matching TRBD1. Germline V gene sequence: CDR1 MNHEY, CDR2 SVGAGI. The CDR3 is made up of 13 amino acids. Trimming cost V 5 bases and J 4 bases; bases outside gene matches: 3. CDR3: CASSTDRGTEAFF. CDR3 bases: TGTGCCAGCAGTACCGACAGGGGCACTGAAGCTTTCTTT.

This chain links TRBV5-3 with TRBJ2-7, with D possibly being TRBD1 (5 bases). TRBV5-3 is known as an ORF, though its function is uncertain. The CDR3 has 18 residues. The ends were cut back, 1 base at V and 2 bases at J, with 22 bases in the middle. CDR3: CARSLSPNRQIFPYEQYF. The DNA for the CDR3 is TGTGCCAGAAGCTTGTCCCCAAACAGACAGATTTTCCCCTACGAGCAGTACTTC.

The chain carries TRBV28 and TRBJ2-2; 8 bases match TRBD1. The V gene's germline CDR1 is MDHEN and CDR2 SYDVKM. The CDR3 spans 14 residues. V shed 6 bases, J shed 2 bases, and the junction held 2 bases outside the gene matches. DNA of the CDR3: TGTGCCAGCAGGGGGACAGGAAACACCGGGGAGCTGTTTTTT. Its protein product is CASRGTGNTGELFF.